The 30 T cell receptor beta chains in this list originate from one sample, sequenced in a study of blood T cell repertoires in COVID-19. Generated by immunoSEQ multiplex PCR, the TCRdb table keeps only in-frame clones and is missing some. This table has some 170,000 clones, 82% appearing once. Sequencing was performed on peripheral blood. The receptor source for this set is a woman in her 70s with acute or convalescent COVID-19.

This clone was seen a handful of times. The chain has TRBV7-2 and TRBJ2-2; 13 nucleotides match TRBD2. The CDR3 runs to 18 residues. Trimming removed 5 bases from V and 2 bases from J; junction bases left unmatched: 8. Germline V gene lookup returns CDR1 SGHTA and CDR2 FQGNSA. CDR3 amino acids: CASSPRTSGGPNTGELFF. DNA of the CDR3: TGTGCCAGCAGCCCGCGGACTAGCGGGGGACCTAACACCGGGGAGCTGTTTTTT.

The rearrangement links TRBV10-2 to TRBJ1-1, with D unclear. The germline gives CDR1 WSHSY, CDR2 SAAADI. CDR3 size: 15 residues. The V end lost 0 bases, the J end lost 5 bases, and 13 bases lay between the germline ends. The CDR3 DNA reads TGCGCCAGCAGTGAGTCGAGACCAGGTGAGACTGAAGCTTTCTTT. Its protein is CASSESRPGETEAFF.

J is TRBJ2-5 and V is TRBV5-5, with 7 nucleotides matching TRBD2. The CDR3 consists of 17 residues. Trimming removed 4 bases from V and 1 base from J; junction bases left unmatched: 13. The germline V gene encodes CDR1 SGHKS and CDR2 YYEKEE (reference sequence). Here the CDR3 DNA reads TGTGCCAGCAGCCCACCCCGCGCAGCGGGGCTCCAAGAGACCCAGTACTTC. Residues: CASSPPRAAGLQETQYF.

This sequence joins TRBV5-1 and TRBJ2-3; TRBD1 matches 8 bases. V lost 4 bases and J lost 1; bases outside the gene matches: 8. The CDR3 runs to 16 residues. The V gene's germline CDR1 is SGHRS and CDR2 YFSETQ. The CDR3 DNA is TGCGCCAGCAGCCGGACCATGACAGGGGGCACAGATACGCAGTATTTT. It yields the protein CASSRTMTGGTDTQYF.

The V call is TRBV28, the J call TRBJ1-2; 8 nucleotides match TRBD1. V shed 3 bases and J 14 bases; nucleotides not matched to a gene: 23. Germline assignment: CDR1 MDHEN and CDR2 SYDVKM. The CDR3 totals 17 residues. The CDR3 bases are TGTGCCAGCAGTTTCGCCGGACAGGGCGGTAAACGGGGATTGTGGACCTTC. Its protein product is CASSFAGQGGKRGLWTF.

The CDR3 loop is CASSLGGAGSPLHF. CDR3 nucleotide sequence: TGTGCCAGCAGCTTAGGGGGAGCGGGATCACCCCTCCACTTT. The rearrangement uses TRBV7-2 and TRBJ1-6; D is undetermined. The germline V gene has CDR1 SGHTA and CDR2 FQGNSA. Trimming removed 1 base from V and 10 bases from J, with 11 bases in between. The CDR3 consists of 14 residues.

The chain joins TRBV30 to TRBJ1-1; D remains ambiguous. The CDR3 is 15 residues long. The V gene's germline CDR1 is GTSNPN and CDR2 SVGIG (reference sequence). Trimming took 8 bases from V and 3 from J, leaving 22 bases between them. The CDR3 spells CAGTPGPREYTEAFF. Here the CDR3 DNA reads TGTGCCGGTACCCCCGGGCCTAGGGAGTACACTGAAGCTTTCTTT.

CDR3 in DNA: TGTGCCAGCAGTTTGGACAGGGGGCTGGAGACCCAGTACTTC. As protein: CASSLDRGLETQYF. This chain uses TRBV27 with TRBJ2-5; 11 bases are a match to TRBD1. This CDR3 comprises 14 residues. Germline V lookup: CDR1 MNHEY, CDR2 SMNVEV (reference sequence). With 3 bases clipped from V and 5 bases from J, the junction kept 2 bases outside the gene matches.

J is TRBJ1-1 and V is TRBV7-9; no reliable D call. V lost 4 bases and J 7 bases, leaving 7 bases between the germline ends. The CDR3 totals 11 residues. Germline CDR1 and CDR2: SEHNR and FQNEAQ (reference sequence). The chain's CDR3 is CASSYSNEAFF. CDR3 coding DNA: TGTGCCAGCAGCTACAGCAATGAAGCTTTCTTT. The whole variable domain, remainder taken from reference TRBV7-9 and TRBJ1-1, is DTGVSQNPRHKITKRGQNVTFRCDPISEHNRLYWYRQTLGQGPEFLTYFQNEAQLEKSRLLSDRFSAERPKGSFSTLEIQRTEQGDSAMYLCASSYSNEAFFGQGTRLTVV.

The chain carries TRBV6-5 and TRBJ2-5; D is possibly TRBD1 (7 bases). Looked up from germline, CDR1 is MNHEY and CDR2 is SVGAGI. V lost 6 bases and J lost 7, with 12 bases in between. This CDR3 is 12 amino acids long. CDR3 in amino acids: CASSGQEGTQYF. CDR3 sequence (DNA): TGTGCCAGCAGCGGACAGGAGGGGACCCAGTACTTC.

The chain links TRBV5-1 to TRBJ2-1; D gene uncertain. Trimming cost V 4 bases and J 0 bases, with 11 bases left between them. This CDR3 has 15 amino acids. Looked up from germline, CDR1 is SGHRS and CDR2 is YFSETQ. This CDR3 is CASSPRISSYNEQFF. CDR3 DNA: TGCGCCAGCAGCCCCAGGATTAGCTCCTACAATGAGCAGTTCTTC.

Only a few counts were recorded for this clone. The CDR3 reads CASSSQGGEKLFF. CDR3 bases: TGTGCCAGCAGTTCACAGGGTGGTGAAAAACTGTTTTTT. This chain uses TRBV12-3 or TRBV12-4 with TRBJ1-4; D is possibly TRBD1 (6 bases). V was trimmed by 4 bases and J by 7 bases, leaving 10 bases between them. The CDR3 consists of 13 residues.

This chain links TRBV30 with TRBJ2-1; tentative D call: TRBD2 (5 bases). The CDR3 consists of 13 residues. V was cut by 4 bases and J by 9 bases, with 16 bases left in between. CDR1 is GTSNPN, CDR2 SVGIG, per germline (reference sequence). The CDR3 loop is CAWTTGIRGEQFF. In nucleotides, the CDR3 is TGTGCCTGGACCACCGGGATAAGAGGTGAGCAGTTCTTC.

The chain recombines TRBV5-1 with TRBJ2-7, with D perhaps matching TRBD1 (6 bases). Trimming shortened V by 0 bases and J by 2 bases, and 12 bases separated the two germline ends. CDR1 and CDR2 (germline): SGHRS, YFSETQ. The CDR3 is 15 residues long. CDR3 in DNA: TGCGCCAGCAGCTTGGGGGCAGGGGTGGCCTACGAGCAGTACTTC. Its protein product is CASSLGAGVAYEQYF.

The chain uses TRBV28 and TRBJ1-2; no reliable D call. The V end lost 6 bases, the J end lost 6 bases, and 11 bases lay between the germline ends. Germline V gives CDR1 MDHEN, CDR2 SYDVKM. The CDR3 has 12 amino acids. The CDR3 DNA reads TGTGCCAGCAGCTTAGGGAGTAATGGCTACACCTTC. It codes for CASSLGSNGYTF.

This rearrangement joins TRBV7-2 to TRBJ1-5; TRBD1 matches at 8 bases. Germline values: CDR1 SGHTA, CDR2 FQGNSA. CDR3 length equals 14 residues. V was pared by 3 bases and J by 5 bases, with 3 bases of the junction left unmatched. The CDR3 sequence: CASSFTGGDQPQHF. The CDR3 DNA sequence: TGTGCCAGCAGCTTTACAGGGGGGGATCAGCCCCAGCATTTT.

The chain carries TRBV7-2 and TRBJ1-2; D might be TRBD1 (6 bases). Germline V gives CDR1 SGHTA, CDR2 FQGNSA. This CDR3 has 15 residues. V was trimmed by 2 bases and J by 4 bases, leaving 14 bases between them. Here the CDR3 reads CASSLTAGAGYGYTF. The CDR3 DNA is TGTGCCAGCAGCTTAACGGCAGGGGCAGGCTATGGCTACACCTTC.

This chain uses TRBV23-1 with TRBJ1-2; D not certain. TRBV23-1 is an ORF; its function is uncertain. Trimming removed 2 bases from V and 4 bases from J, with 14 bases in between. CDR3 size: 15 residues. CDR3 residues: CASSQGRGRGYGYTF. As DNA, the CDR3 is TGCGCCAGCAGTCAAGGGCGGGGAAGAGGCTATGGCTACACCTTC.

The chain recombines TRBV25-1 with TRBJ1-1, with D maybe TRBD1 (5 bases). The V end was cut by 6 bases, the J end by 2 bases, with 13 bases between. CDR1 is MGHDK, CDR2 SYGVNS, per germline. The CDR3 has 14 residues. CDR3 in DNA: TGTGCCAGCAGGCGGGGCAGCTCAAACACTGAAGCTTTCTTT. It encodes CASRRGSSNTEAFF.

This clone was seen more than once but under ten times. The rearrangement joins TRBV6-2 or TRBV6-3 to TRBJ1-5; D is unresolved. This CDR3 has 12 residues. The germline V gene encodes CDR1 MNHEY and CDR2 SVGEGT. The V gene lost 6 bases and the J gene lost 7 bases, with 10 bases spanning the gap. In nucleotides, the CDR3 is TGTGCCAGCAGCCCCGGGTGGCAGCCCCAGCATTTT. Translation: CASSPGWQPQHF.

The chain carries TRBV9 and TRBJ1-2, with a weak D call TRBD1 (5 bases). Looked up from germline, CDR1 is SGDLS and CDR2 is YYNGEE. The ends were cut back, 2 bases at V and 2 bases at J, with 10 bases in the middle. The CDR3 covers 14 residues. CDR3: CASSVTGENYGYTF. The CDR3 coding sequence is TGTGCCAGCAGCGTCACGGGGGAAAACTATGGCTACACCTTC.

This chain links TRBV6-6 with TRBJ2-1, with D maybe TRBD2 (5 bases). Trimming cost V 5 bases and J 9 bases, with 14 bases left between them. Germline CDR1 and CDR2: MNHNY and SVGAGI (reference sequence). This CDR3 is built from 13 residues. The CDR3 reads CASSESRVGEQFF. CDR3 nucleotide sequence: TGTGCCAGCAGTGAGTCGCGGGTCGGTGAGCAGTTCTTC.

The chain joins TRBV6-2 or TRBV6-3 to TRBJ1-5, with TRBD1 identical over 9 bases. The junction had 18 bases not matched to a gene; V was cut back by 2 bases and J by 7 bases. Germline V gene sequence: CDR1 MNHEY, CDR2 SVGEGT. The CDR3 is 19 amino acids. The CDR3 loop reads CASSYPGTGSPTTGQPQHF. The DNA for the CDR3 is TGTGCCAGCAGTTACCCGGGGACAGGGTCTCCTACAACGGGACAGCCCCAGCATTTT.

The CDR3 sequence is CASGLMTSSTGELFF. The CDR3 DNA reads TGTGCTAGTGGTCTTATGACTAGCAGCACCGGGGAGCTGTTTTTT. The V and J genes are TRBV12-5 and TRBJ2-2, with 7 bases aligning to TRBD2. Germline CDR1 is LGHNT and CDR2 is FRNRAP. With 5 bases clipped from V and 4 bases from J, the junction kept 7 bases outside the gene matches. The CDR3 extends over 15 amino acids.

CDR3 coding DNA: TGCGCCAGCAGTGAACCTAGCAGGAGCTCTGGGGCCAACGTCCTGACTTTC. Its protein is CASSEPSRSSGANVLTF. The gene calls are TRBV10-2 and TRBJ2-6; a possible D gene is TRBD2 (5 bases). Germline CDR1 and CDR2: WSHSY and SAAADI. V was clipped by 3 bases and J by 0 bases, with 12 bases between them. The CDR3 has 17 residues.

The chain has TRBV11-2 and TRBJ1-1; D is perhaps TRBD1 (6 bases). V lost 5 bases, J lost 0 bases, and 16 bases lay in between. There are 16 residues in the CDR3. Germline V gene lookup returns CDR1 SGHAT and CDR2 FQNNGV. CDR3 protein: CASSPDRHIMNTEAFF. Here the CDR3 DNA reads TGTGCCAGCAGCCCCGACAGGCACATCATGAACACTGAAGCTTTCTTT.

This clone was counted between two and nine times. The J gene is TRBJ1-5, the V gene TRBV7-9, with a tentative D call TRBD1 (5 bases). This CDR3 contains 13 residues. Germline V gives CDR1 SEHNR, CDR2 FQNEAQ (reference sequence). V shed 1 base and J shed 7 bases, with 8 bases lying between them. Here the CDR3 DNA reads TGTGCCAGCAGCTTAGGACAGACCCAGCCCCAGCATTTT. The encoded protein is CASSLGQTQPQHF. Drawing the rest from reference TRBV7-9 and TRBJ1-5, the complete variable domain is DTGVSQNPRHKITKRGQNVTFRCDPISEHNRLYWYRQTLGQGPEFLTYFQNEAQLEKSRLLSDRFSAERPKGSFSTLEIQRTEQGDSAMYLCASSLGQTQPQHFGDGTRLSIL.

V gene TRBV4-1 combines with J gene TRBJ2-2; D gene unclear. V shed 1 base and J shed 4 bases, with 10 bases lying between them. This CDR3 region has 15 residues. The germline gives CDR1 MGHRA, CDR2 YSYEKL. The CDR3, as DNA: TGCGCCAGCAGCCAAGGGAGCGCGTCCACCGGGGAGCTGTTTTTT. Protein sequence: CASSQGSASTGELFF.

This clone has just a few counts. Here the CDR3 DNA reads TGTGCCAGCAGGGACGTGGGGGGGACCAATGAGCAGTTCTTC. This encodes CASRDVGGTNEQFF. The chain combines TRBV2 with TRBJ2-1; 7 bases are a match to TRBD2. The germline gives CDR1 SNHLY, CDR2 FYNNEI. Unmatched junction bases numbered 8, after V lost 6 bases and J lost 6 bases. This CDR3 spans 14 amino acids.

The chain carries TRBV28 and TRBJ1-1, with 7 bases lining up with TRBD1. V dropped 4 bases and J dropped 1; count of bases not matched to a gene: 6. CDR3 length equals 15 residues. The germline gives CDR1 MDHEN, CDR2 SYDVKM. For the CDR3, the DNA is TGTGCCAGCAGTTACTACCGGGACAGGAACACTGAAGCTTTCTTT. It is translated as CASSYYRDRNTEAFF.